This T cell receptor (beta chain) was identified during a study of Ad26.COV2.S vaccination and SARS-CoV-2 variants. As to treatment: some 20 received Ad26.COV2.S at low or high dose, single or two shots; 5 received placebo; per-sample allocation not given. Vaccine and placebo recipients were sampled on day 63 after the first injection. The germline V gene encodes CDR1 LNHNV and CDR2 YYDKDF (reference sequence). V lost 0 bases to trimming and J lost 4 bases, with 19 bases between them. CDR3 length: 17 amino acids. The table came from immunoSEQ multiplex PCR; TCRdb's copy has only in-frame clones and leaves some out. Among about 240,000 clones listed, over 75% were seen once.

This sequence joins TRBV15 and TRBJ2-7; D may be TRBD1 or TRBD2 (6 bases each). The sequence was collected from a person between 18 and 65 years old who received the Ad26.COV2.S COVID-19 vaccine or a placebo. Sequencing was performed on peripheral blood, taken in a trial of Ad26.COV2.S vaccine versus placebo. This chain's CDR3 is CATSRDKGGAFRYEQYF. The CDR3 DNA follows: TGTGCCACCAGCAGAGATAAGGGGGGCGCATTTCGGTACGAGCAGTACTTC.